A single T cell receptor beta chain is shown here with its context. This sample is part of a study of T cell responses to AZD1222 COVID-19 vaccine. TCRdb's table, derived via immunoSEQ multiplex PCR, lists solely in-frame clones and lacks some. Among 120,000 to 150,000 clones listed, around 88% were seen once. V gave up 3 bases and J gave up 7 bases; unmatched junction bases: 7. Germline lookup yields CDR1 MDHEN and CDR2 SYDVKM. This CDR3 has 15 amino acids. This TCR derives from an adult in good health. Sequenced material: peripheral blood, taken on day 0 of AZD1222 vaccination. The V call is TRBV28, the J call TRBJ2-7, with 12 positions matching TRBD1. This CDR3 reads CASSLGQGASVEQYF. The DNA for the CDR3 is TGTGCCAGCAGTTTGGGACAGGGGGCTTCTGTGGAGCAGTACTTC.